This T cell receptor beta chain was identified during a study of glioma-infiltrating T cells. Using RNA template, CDR3s of TCR alpha and beta were amplified with iRepertoire arm-PCR. One entry per CDR3 protein, called by TCRdb with MiXCR from the multiplex PCR reads. This sample has around 190,000 distinct CDR3 sequences, with around 40% found just once. The CDR3 spans 14 residues. Germline V gene lookup returns CDR1 SGHRS and CDR2 YFSETQ. The germline V and J ends were trimmed by 5 bases and 5 bases, with 15 bases remaining between them. The rearrangement joins TRBV5-1 to TRBJ2-3; no clear D. Sample: glioma tissue, nonneoplastic brain tissue, or PBMCs (not recorded which). This receptor was obtained from a human donor with low-grade glioma or glioblastoma, undergoing nonglioma brain surgery, or in good health (not recorded which). The CDR3 region has the DNA TGCGCCAGCAGACTCGCGTCGGGCATAGATACGCAGTATTTT. Protein sequence: CASRLASGIDTQYF.